The rows below give T cell receptor beta chains drawn from one sample of a study of blood T cell repertoires in COVID-19. The table came from immunoSEQ multiplex PCR; TCRdb's copy has only in-frame clones and leaves some out. The data hold 250,000 or so clones, with around 91% observed a single time. Specimen: peripheral blood. These receptors were taken from a woman aged 55-70 years with COVID-19, enrolled during active disease. Each CDR3 is given with its conserved first and last residue. Fields, in order: D gene, V gene, clone size, J gene, CDR3 protein, CDR3 DNA. D genes are given only for firm matches. Rows may omit the clone size; those that give it use once, few, many or a size class.

>TRBD1|TRBV13|.|TRBJ1-1
CASRQGTAHEAFF
TGTGCCAGCAGACAGGGGACAGCCCATGAAGCTTTCTTT
>TRBD1|TRBV10-3|.|TRBJ1-2
CAISEGDRGYGYTF
TGTGCCATCAGTGAAGGGGACAGGGGCTATGGCTACACCTTC
>TRBD1|TRBV19|once|TRBJ2-7
CASSVDRAGYEQYF
TGTGCCAGTAGTGTCGACAGGGCAGGCTACGAGCAGTACTTC
>.|TRBV4-3|.|TRBJ2-3
CASSPGEGGSTDTQYF
TGCGCCAGCAGCCCGGGAGAGGGAGGTTCCACAGATACGCAGTATTTT
>.|TRBV19|.|TRBJ2-6
CASSRQSASNVLTF
TGTGCCAGTAGTCGACAGTCCGCGTCTAACGTCCTGACTTTC
>.|TRBV5-4|.|TRBJ1-6
CASSLGSDKYNSPLHF
TGTGCCAGCAGCTTGGGGTCAGATAAGTATAATTCACCCCTCCACTTT
>.|TRBV9|.|TRBJ2-3
CASSPGGPDTQYF
TGTGCCAGCAGCCCTGGAGGTCCAGATACGCAGTATTTT
>.|TRBV12-3/TRBV12-4|once|TRBJ2-7
CASSILSYEQYF
TGTGCCAGCAGTATTCTAAGCTACGAGCAGTACTTC
>.|TRBV19|.|TRBJ1-4
CASSRSGGGEKLFF
TGTGCCAGTAGCCGATCTGGGGGCGGTGAAAAACTGTTTTTT
>.|TRBV6-2/TRBV6-3|.|TRBJ2-1
CASSPASGFAYNEQFF
TGTGCCAGCAGCCCCGCGAGCGGGTTTGCCTACAATGAGCAGTTCTTC
>TRBD1|TRBV7-2|.|TRBJ2-4
CASSSPSRDRSIQYF
TGTGCCAGCAGCTCTCCGTCCCGGGACAGGAGCATTCAGTACTTC
>TRBD2|TRBV24-1|.|TRBJ2-5
CATSAGLAGSQETQYF
TGTGCCACCAGTGCGGGGCTAGCGGGGAGCCAAGAGACCCAGTACTTC
>TRBD1|TRBV5-4|.|TRBJ1-1
CASSPKTTGRLNTEAFF
TGTGCCAGCAGCCCTAAGACGACAGGGAGACTGAACACTGAAGCTTTCTTT
>.|TRBV20-1|.|TRBJ2-1
CSASNRMSLNEQFF
TGCAGTGCTAGTAACAGGATGTCCCTCAATGAGCAGTTCTTC
>.|TRBV15|.|TRBJ1-4
CATTIAGLGEKLFF
TGTGCCACCACGATCGCAGGGTTGGGGGAAAAACTGTTTTTT
>.|TRBV4-3|.|TRBJ1-5
CASSQDSGQPQHF
TGCGCCAGCAGCCAAGATTCGGGTCAGCCCCAGCATTTT
>.|TRBV5-4|.|TRBJ1-2
CASEDRIYGYTF
TGTGCCAGCGAGGACAGAATTTATGGCTACACCTTC
>TRBD1|TRBV5-4|.|TRBJ1-2
CASSLGTAPGSRGYTF
TGTGCCAGCAGCTTAGGGACAGCCCCCGGGAGTCGGGGCTACACCTTC
>TRBD1|TRBV18|.|TRBJ1-5
CASSPSGGSNQPQHF
TGTGCCAGCTCACCATCAGGGGGGAGCAATCAGCCCCAGCATTTT
>TRBD2|TRBV18|.|TRBJ2-7
CASSQRGGRYEQYF
TGTGCCAGCTCACAACGGGGGGGCCGCTACGAGCAGTACTTC